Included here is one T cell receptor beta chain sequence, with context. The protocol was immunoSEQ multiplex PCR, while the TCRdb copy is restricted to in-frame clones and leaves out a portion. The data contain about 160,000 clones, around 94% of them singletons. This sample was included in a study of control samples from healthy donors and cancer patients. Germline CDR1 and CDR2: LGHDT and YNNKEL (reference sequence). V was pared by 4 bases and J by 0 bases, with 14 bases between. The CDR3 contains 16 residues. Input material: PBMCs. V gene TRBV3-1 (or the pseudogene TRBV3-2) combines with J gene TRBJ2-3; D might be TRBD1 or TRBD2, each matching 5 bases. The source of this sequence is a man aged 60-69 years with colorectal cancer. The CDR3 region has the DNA TGTGCCAGCAGCCGATCGGGGCTCGGCAGCACAGATACGCAGTATTTT. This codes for CASSRSGLGSTDTQYF.